This T cell receptor beta chain comes out of a study of cytomegalovirus exposure and HLA in healthy donors. Study-wide points: Investigators reported 150 to 200 TCR beta chains as tied to cytomegalovirus. An apparent linkage of common viral pathogens to several of the most significant clusters emerged in a later analysis.

J was trimmed by 2 bases and V by 0 bases; bases with no gene match: 5. This CDR3 region has 15 residues. Germline CDR1 is SGHRS and CDR2 is YFSETQ. This clone was seen just once. Its cognate antigen is unknown. 60 Vbeta and 13 Jbeta primers were used in PCR. Measured with immunoSEQ multiplex PCR; TCRdb has only the in-frame clones, and not every one. The profile shows around 130,000 clones, around 74% of them singletons. Sequences were obtained from PBMCs. The TCR was taken from a man aged 25-40 years in good health and CMV-seronegative. The rearrangement links TRBV5-1 to TRBJ2-7; 7 positions agree with TRBD1. The CDR3 reads CASSLAPGQPYEQYF. The DNA for the CDR3 is TGCGCCAGCAGCTTGGCCCCGGGACAGCCCTACGAGCAGTACTTC.